The rows below give T cell receptor beta chains drawn from one sample of a study of blood T cell repertoires in COVID-19. Only in-frame clones appear in the TCRdb table, and some are missing; sequencing was by immunoSEQ multiplex PCR. Found here are a few hundred thousand clones, around 87% of them singletons; the top ten hold less than 9.5%. Sequencing was done on a sample of peripheral blood. All receptors come from a woman in her forties or fifties who had recovered from COVID-19. The CDR3 runs from the conserved cysteine through the conserved F or W. D genes are given only for firm matches. Some rows have no size entry. The others give once, few or many, or a class for an expanded clone.

CDR3nt	CDR3aa	v_gene	j_gene	d_gene	abundance
TGCGCCAGCAGCTTGGGGACAGGGATTTCTTACGAGCAGTACTTC	CASSLGTGISYEQYF	TRBV5-1	TRBJ2-7	TRBD1	-
TGTGCCACCAGTGAGACTAGCGGGATCCCAGATACGCAGTATTTT	CATSETSGIPDTQYF	TRBV24-1	TRBJ2-3	TRBD2	-
TGTGCCAGTAGTCCCATCAGGAATCAGCCCCAGCATTTT	CASSPIRNQPQHF	TRBV19	TRBJ1-5	-	-
TGTGCCACCAAAGCCGGGACGGGAGCCACAGATACGCAGTATTTT	CATKAGTGATDTQYF	TRBV24-1	TRBJ2-3	-	-
TGTGCCAGCAGCTCTTCCTCCGGGACAGGAGCTGGTTTCTTT	CASSSSSGTGAGFF	TRBV2	TRBJ1-1	TRBD1	-
TGTGCCAGCAGAGTCGGGGGAGTTCGTAATGAGCAGTTCTTC	CASRVGGVRNEQFF	TRBV28	TRBJ2-1	-	-
TGTGCCAGCAGCGCGACTAGCGGGGGTAGGGTTGAGCAGTTCTTC	CASSATSGGRVEQFF	TRBV7-9	TRBJ2-1	TRBD2	-
TGTGCCACCAGCAGAGGGTTCCCGCAGGGTCAGCCCCAGCATTTT	CATSRGFPQGQPQHF	TRBV15	TRBJ1-5	-	-
TGTGCCAGCAGCTTAGTCGGACAGTTAAATCAGCCCCAGCATTTT	CASSLVGQLNQPQHF	TRBV7-2	TRBJ1-5	-	-
TGTGCCAGCAGTCCTCCCCTGCCCAAGCGGGAGCAGTACTTC	CASSPPLPKREQYF	TRBV6-6	TRBJ2-7	-	once
TGCAGTGCTAGTATAGCGGGAGTGGACACCGGGGAGCTGTTTTTT	CSASIAGVDTGELFF	TRBV20-1	TRBJ2-2	TRBD2	-
TGTGCCAGCAGATATAGCGGGGGGAACACAGATACGCAGTATTTT	CASRYSGGNTDTQYF	TRBV6-6	TRBJ2-3	TRBD2	once
TGTGCCAGCAGCTCCACAGGGGGCTTTGATTCACCCCTCCACTTT	CASSSTGGFDSPLHF	TRBV3-1/TRBV3-2	TRBJ1-6	TRBD1	-
TGTGCCAGCAGCTCCCGAGGAGCGGGAGGGAGCGCAGATACGCAGTATTTT	CASSSRGAGGSADTQYF	TRBV11-2	TRBJ2-3	TRBD2	-
TGTGCCAGCAAGACGGACAGACCGAACGTATATTTT	CASKTDRPNVYF	TRBV12-3/TRBV12-4	TRBJ1-3	-	once
TGTGCCAGCAGTCCGACCTCAGGGGGCCAAGAGACCCAGTACTTC	CASSPTSGGQETQYF	TRBV6-5	TRBJ2-5	TRBD1	-
TGTGCCAGCAGTTACTCGAAAATCGGTGAGCAGTTCTTC	CASSYSKIGEQFF	TRBV6-2/TRBV6-3	TRBJ2-1	-	-
TGTGCCATCGGCAGATTGAACACTGAAGCTTTCTTT	CAIGRLNTEAFF	TRBV10-3	TRBJ1-1	-	-
TGTGCCAGCAGTTTGACGGGACAGGGGGCCGGCGGGGAGCTGTTTTTT	CASSLTGQGAGGELFF	TRBV28	TRBJ2-2	TRBD1	-
TGTGCCAGCAGTTTTCGGACAGAGAACACTGAAGCTTTCTTT	CASSFRTENTEAFF	TRBV7-9	TRBJ1-1	-	few
TGTGCCTGGAGTGTGAGGGAGTGGGACACTGAAGCTTTCTTT	CAWSVREWDTEAFF	TRBV30	TRBJ1-1	-	-
TGTGCCAGCAGCATGGGGACAGAGCAGTTCTTC	CASSMGTEQFF	TRBV7-9	TRBJ2-1	-	-
TGTGCCAGCAGTGAAGTGTGGGGGGGGTCAACAGATACGCAGTATTTT	CASSEVWGGSTDTQYF	TRBV6-1	TRBJ2-3	TRBD2	-
TGCGCCAGCAGCCAAGGAACCAGAACTGAAGCTTTCTTT	CASSQGTRTEAFF	TRBV4-1	TRBJ1-1	-	-
TGTGCCAGCAGTCGATACAGGACAGGAGGTCTCACTGAAGCTTTCTTT	CASSRYRTGGLTEAFF	TRBV6-2/TRBV6-3	TRBJ1-1	TRBD1	-
TGTGCCAGCAGGAAGACAGGGACGGGCGAAAAACTGTTTTTT	CASRKTGTGEKLFF	TRBV27	TRBJ1-4	TRBD1	once
TGTGCCAGCAGCTTAGGGGCGGGAGTGGGAGAGCAGTTCTTC	CASSLGAGVGEQFF	TRBV11-3	TRBJ2-1	TRBD2	-
TGTGCCAGTAGTCCAGGACAGGGGGCGCGTGAGCAGTTCTTC	CASSPGQGAREQFF	TRBV19	TRBJ2-1	TRBD1	once
TGTGCCACCAGTGATGCCCTACTAGCGGGAGGAGAGACCCAGTACTTC	CATSDALLAGGETQYF	TRBV24-1	TRBJ2-5	TRBD2	-
TGTGCCAGTAGGAGAAAGATGAACACTGAAGCTTTCTTT	CASRRKMNTEAFF	TRBV19	TRBJ1-1	-	-
TGTGCCAGCAGCCATATAGGGAGACAGGGTACTTATGAGCAGTTCTTC	CASSHIGRQGTYEQFF	TRBV4-2	TRBJ2-1	TRBD1	-